The entry below describes one TCR beta chain. A history of autoimmune disease or systemic immunosuppression excluded patients. Blood specimens came from baseline, cycle 4 day 1, and cycle 7 day 1. The entry originates in a study of OX40 agonist ivuxolimab in advanced cancers. Study background: Patients were infused with ivuxolimab every 2 weeks at 0.01 to 10 mg/kg. There were three patients with partial responses, one having hepatocellular carcinoma and two cutaneous melanoma.

Here immunoSEQ multiplex PCR was the method, and the copy in TCRdb shows in-frame clones only, minus some. The sample consists of 37,000 or so clones, about 90% of them appearing once. The starting material was CD4+ or CD8+ T cells sorted from blood, obtained in a trial of the OX40 agonist ivuxolimab. This TCR came from an adult with an advanced solid tumor such as melanoma, head and neck, liver or kidney cancer.

The CDR3 sequence: CAWSTGSGSYGYTF. The CDR3 DNA reads as TGTGCCTGGAGTACAGGGTCTGGAAGCTATGGCTACACCTTC. The V and J genes are TRBV30 and TRBJ1-2; possibly TRBD1 for D (6 bases). Per the germline V gene, CDR1 is GTSNPN and CDR2 is SVGIG (reference sequence). Between the trimmed V and J ends, which lost 2 bases and 4 bases, there was a span of 14 bases. This CDR3 has 14 amino acids.